This TCR beta chain was captured in a study of blood T cell repertoires in COVID-19. Study information: COVID-19 samples from acute and convalescent phases originated in the United States, Italy and Spain. T cells, B-cell-depleted T cells, or PBMCs provided the cDNA or gDNA that served as material.

Profiling relied on immunoSEQ multiplex PCR, and the TCRdb table lists in-frame clones only, not all of them. The table records approximately 120,000 clones, roughly 80% of them present only once. The ends lost 2 bases at V and 3 bases at J; junction bases unmatched: 6. Germline CDR1 and CDR2: SGHNT and YYREEE (reference sequence). The CDR3 contains 16 residues. V is TRBV5-4 and J is TRBJ2-3, with 10 bases identical to TRBD1. Sequenced input: peripheral blood. This TCR came from a human donor in a cohort sampled during active COVID-19. The CDR3 nucleotides read TGTGCCAGCAGCTTCCGAGACAGGGGGCGAACAGATACGCAGTATTTT. This encodes CASSFRDRGRTDTQYF.